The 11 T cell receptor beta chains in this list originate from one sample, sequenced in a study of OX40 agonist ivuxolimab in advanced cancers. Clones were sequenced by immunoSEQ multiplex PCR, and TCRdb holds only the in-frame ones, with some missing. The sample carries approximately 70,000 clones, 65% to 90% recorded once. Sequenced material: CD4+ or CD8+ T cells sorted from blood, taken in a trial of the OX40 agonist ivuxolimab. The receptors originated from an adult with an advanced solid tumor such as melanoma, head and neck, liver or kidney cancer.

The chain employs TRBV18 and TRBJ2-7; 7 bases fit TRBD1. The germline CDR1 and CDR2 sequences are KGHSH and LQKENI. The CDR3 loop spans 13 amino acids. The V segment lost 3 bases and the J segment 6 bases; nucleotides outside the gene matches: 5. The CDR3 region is CASSPRQGLEQYF. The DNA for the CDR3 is TGTGCCAGCTCACCTAGACAGGGTCTCGAGCAGTACTTC.

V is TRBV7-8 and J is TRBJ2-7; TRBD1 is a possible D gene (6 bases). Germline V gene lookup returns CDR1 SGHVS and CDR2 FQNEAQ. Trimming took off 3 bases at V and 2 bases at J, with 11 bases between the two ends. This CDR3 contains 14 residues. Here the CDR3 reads CASSFNRDTYEQYF. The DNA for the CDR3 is TGTGCCAGCAGCTTTAATCGGGACACCTACGAGCAGTACTTC.

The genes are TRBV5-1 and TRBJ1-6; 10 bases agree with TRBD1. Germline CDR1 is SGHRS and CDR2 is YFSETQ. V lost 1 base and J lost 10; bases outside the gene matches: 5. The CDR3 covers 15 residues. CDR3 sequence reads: CASSLYRDRGSPLHF. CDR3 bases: TGCGCCAGCAGCTTGTATCGGGACAGGGGCTCACCCCTCCACTTT.

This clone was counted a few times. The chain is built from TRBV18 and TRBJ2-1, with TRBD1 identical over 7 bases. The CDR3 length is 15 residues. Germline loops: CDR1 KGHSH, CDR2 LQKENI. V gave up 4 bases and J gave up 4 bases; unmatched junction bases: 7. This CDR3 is CASSRRTGQYNEQFF. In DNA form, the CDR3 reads TGTGCCAGCTCACGGAGGACAGGCCAATACAATGAGCAGTTCTTC.

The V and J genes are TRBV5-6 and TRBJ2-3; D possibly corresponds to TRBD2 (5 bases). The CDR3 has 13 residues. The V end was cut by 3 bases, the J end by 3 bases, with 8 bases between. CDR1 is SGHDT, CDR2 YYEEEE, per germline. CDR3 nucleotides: TGTGCCAGCAGCTCCCTAGCAACAGATACGCAGTATTTT. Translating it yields CASSSLATDTQYF.

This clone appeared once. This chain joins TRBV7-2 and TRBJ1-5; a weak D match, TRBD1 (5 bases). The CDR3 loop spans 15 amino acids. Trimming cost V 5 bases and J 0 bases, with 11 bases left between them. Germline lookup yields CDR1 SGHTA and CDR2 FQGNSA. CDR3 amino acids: CASSPWTNSNQPQHF. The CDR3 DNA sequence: TGTGCCAGCAGCCCCTGGACAAATAGCAATCAGCCCCAGCATTTT. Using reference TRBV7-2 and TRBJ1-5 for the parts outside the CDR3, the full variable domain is GAGVSQSPSNKVTEKGKDVELRCDPISGHTALYWYRQSLGQGLEFLIYFQGNSAPDKSGLPSDRFSAERTGGSVSTLTIQRTQQEDSAVYLCASSPWTNSNQPQHFGDGTRLSIL.

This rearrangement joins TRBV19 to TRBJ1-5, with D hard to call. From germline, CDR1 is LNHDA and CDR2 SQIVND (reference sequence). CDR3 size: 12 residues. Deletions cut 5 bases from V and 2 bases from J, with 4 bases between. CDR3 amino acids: CASSYGNQPQHF. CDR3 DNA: TGTGCCAGTAGTTACGGCAATCAGCCCCAGCATTTT. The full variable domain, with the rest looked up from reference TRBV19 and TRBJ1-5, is DGGITQSPKYLFRKEGQNVTLSCEQNLNHDAMYWYRQDPGQGLRLIYYSQIVNDFQKGDIAEGYSVSREKKESFPLTVTSAQKNPTAFYLCASSYGNQPQHFGDGTRLSIL.

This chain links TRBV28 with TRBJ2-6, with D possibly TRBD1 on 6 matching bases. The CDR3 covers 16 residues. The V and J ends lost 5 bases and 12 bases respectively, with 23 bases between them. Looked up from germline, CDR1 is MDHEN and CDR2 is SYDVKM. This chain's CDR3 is CASSSGQILLVGVLTF. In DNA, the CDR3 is TGTGCCAGCAGTAGCGGACAGATTCTTTTAGTTGGCGTCCTGACTTTC. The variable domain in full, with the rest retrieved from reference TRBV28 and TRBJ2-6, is DVKVTQSSRYLVKRTGEKVFLECVQDMDHENMFWYRQDPGLGLRLIYFSYDVKMKEKGDIPEGYSVSREKKERFSLILESASTNQTSMYLCASSSGQILLVGVLTFGAGSRLTVL.

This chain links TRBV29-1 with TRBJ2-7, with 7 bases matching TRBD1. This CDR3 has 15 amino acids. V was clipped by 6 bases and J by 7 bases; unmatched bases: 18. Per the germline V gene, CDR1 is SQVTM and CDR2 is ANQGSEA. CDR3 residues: CSVLPARTGRREQYF. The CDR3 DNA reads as TGCAGCGTACTGCCCGCCCGGACAGGACGGAGGGAGCAGTACTTC.

The CDR3 nucleotides read TGCGCCAGCAGCTTGGTTCCGGGACAGAGCACAGATACGCAGTATTTT. Protein product: CASSLVPGQSTDTQYF. V usage is TRBV5-1 and J usage is TRBJ2-3, with 7 bases lining up with TRBD1. CDR3 length: 16 residues. Germline V lookup: CDR1 SGHRS, CDR2 YFSETQ. Trimming at V came to 0 bases and at J to 0 bases, leaving 4 bases not matched to a gene.

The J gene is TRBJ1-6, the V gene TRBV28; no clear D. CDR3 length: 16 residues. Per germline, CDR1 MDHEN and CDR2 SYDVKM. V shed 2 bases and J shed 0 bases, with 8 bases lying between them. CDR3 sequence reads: CASSLPPSSYNSPLHF. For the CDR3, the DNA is TGTGCCAGCAGTTTACCTCCCAGCTCCTATAATTCACCCCTCCACTTT.